This TCR beta chain was identified in a study of OX40 agonist ivuxolimab in advanced cancers. V shed 4 bases and J 1 base; nucleotides not matched to a gene: 9. CDR3 length: 16 residues. Looked up from germline, CDR1 is SGHNT and CDR2 is YYREEE (reference sequence). Assay used: immunoSEQ multiplex PCR; TCRdb lists only in-frame clones, some missing. The sample records 65,000 to 80,000 clones, around 85% being singletons. The investigators sampled blood at baseline, at cycle 4 day 1, and at cycle 7 day 1. The receptor's source is an adult with an advanced solid tumor such as melanoma, head and neck, liver or kidney cancer. The source material was CD4+ or CD8+ T cells sorted from blood, sampled in a trial of the OX40 agonist ivuxolimab. The chain recombines TRBV5-4 with TRBJ2-7; 9 bases map to TRBD1. The CDR3 bases are TGTGCCAGCAGCCCGGGACAGGGTTTTTTTTCCTACGAGCAGTACTTC. Residues: CASSPGQGFFSYEQYF.